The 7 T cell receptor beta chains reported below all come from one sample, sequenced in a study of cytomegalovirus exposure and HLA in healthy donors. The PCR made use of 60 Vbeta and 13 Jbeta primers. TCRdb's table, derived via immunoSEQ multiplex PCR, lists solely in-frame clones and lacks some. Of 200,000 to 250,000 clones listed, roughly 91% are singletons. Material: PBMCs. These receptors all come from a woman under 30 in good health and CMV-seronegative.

In DNA form, the CDR3 reads TGTGCCAGCAGTGGAGAGGGTTACGAGCAGTACTTC. This translates into CASSGEGYEQYF. The chain recombines TRBV27 with TRBJ2-7; a weak D match, TRBD2 (5 bases). Germline values: CDR1 MNHEY, CDR2 SMNVEV (reference sequence). The V gene lost 5 bases and the J gene lost 4 bases, with 9 bases spanning the gap. The CDR3 contains 12 residues.

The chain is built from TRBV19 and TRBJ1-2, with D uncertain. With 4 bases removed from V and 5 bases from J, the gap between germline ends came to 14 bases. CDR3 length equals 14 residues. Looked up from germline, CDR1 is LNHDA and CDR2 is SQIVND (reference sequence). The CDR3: CASSTGLSRYGYTF. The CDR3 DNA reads TGTGCCAGTAGTACAGGACTGAGTCGTTATGGCTACACCTTC.

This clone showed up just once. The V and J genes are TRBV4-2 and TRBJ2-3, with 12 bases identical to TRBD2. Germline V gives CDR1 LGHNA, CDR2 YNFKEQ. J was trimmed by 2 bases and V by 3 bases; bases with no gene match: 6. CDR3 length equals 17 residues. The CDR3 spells CASSQEGLAGITDTQYF. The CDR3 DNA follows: TGTGCCAGCAGCCAGGAAGGACTAGCGGGAATCACAGATACGCAGTATTTT.

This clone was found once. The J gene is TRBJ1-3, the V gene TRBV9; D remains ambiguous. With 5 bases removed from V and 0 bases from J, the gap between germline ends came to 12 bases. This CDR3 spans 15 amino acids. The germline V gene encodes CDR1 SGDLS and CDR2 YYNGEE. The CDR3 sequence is CASSSGLRSGNTIYF. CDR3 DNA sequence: TGTGCCAGCAGTTCGGGGTTACGCTCTGGAAACACCATATATTTT.

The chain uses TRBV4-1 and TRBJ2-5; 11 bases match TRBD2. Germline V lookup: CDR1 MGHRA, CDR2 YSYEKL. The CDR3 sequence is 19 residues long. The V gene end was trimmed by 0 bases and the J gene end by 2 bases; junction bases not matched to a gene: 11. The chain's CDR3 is CASSQDGTRLAGGQETQYF. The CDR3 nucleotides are TGCGCCAGCAGCCAAGATGGGACCAGGCTAGCGGGGGGACAAGAGACCCAGTACTTC.

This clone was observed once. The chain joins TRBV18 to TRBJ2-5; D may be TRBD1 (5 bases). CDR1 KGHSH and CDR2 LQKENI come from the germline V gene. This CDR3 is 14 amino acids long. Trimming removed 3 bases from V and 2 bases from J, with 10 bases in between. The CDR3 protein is CASSPARAQETQYF. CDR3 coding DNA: TGTGCCAGCTCACCCGCCAGGGCTCAAGAGACCCAGTACTTC.

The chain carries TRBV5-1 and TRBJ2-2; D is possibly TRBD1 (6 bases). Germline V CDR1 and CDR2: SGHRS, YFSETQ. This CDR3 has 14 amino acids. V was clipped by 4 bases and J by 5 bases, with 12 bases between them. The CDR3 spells CASSEIQGTGELFF. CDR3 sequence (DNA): TGCGCCAGCAGCGAGATACAGGGAACCGGGGAGCTGTTTTTT.